The present T cell receptor (beta chain) was sequenced within a study of CD8 T cells in Susac syndrome. Germline-derived CDR1 and CDR2 are LGHNA and YNFKEQ. CDR3 length: 13 residues. J lost 7 bases, V lost 4 bases, and 6 bases had no gene match. With random hexamers, roughly 0.45 to 1 ug RNA was reverse transcribed. Amplification of the TCR beta CDR3 was carried out by immunoSEQ multiplex PCR, which spanned a total of 54 Vbeta and 13 Jbeta segments. One entry per CDR3 protein results from TCRdb running MiXCR on the immunoSEQ multiplex PCR reads. Counted here are 95,000 or so distinct CDR3 sequences, approximately 92% occurring once; the ten biggest clones make up 0.25% to 0.4%.

This sequence was found in a human donor in good health. The chain employs TRBV4-2 and TRBJ2-7, with 8 positions matching TRBD1. The specimen sequenced was CD8+ T cells from PBMCs. In DNA form, the CDR3 reads TGTGCCAGCAGCCCCACAGGGGGGAGGGAGCAGTACTTC. It is translated as CASSPTGGREQYF.